Below, 22 T cell receptor beta chains from the same sample are listed, as sequenced in a study of blood T cell repertoires in COVID-19. Clones were read by immunoSEQ multiplex PCR, and TCRdb kept only the in-frame ones, dropping some. The sample records over 250,000 clones, more than 70% being singletons. The specimen was peripheral blood. All receptors derive from a woman aged 35 to 49 who had recovered from COVID-19.

This chain uses TRBV6-5 with TRBJ2-7, with 9 bases lining up with TRBD1. After removal of 6 bases from V and 0 bases from J, the junction contained 3 bases not matched to a gene. CDR1 is MNHEY, CDR2 SVGAGI, per germline. The CDR3 covers 14 residues. CDR3 sequence (DNA): TGTGCCAGCAGCGCGGGACAGGGCTCCTACGAGCAGTACGTC. Translation: CASSAGQGSYEQYV.

The rearrangement joins TRBV30 to TRBJ2-7, with D possibly matching TRBD2 (6 bases). CDR1 and CDR2 from the germline V gene are GTSNPN and SVGIG (reference sequence). V was clipped by 4 bases and J by 7 bases, with 14 bases between them. The CDR3 covers 12 residues. CDR3 protein: CAWTREPGEQYF. DNA of the CDR3: TGTGCCTGGACCCGGGAGCCAGGTGAGCAGTACTTC.

The V and J genes are TRBV25-1 and TRBJ2-1; 10 bases agree with TRBD2. There are 16 residues in the CDR3. The junction had 11 bases not matched to a gene; V was cut back by 6 bases and J by 6 bases. Germline V lookup: CDR1 MGHDK, CDR2 SYGVNS. CDR3 loop: CASRGSGRPTLNEQFF. The DNA for the CDR3 is TGTGCCAGCAGGGGTAGCGGGAGGCCCACACTCAATGAGCAGTTCTTC. Filled out from reference TRBV25-1 and TRBJ2-1, the complete variable domain reads EADIYQTPRYLVIGTGKKITLECSQTMGHDKMYWYQQDPGMELHLIHYSYGVNSTEKGDLSSESTVSRIRTEHFPLTLESARPSHTSQYLCASRGSGRPTLNEQFFGPGTRLTVL.

The chain recombines TRBV7-2 with TRBJ1-3; the D gene is possibly TRBD1 (5 bases). CDR1 and CDR2 (germline): SGHTA, FQGNSA. V gave up 0 bases and J gave up 9 bases, with 18 bases separating them. The CDR3 contains 16 residues. The CDR3 region has the DNA TGTGCCAGCAGCTTAGCCCCTGGGGGGGTACCAGTCACCATATATTTT. Translated: CASSLAPGGVPVTIYF. Full variable domain (remainder filled in from reference TRBV7-2 and TRBJ1-3): GAGVSQSPSNKVTEKGKDVELRCDPISGHTALYWYRQSLGQGLEFLIYFQGNSAPDKSGLPSDRFSAERTGGSVSTLTIQRTQQEDSAVYLCASSLAPGGVPVTIYFGEGSWLTVV.

J is TRBJ2-3 and V is TRBV13, with D uncertain. The CDR3 loop spans 14 amino acids. The V end lost 4 bases, the J end lost 1 base, and 9 bases lay between the germline ends. Germline values: CDR1 PRHDT, CDR2 FYEKMQ (reference sequence). The CDR3 bases are TGTGCCAGCAGCTCCCACCGGGGCACAGATACGCAGTATTTT. Its protein product is CASSSHRGTDTQYF. Filled out from reference TRBV13 and TRBJ2-3, the complete variable domain reads AAGVIQSPRHLIKEKRETATLKCYPIPRHDTVYWYQQGPGQDPQFLISFYEKMQSDKGSIPDRFSAQQFSDYHSELNMSSLELGDSALYFCASSSHRGTDTQYFGPGTRLTVL.

The rearrangement links TRBV30 to TRBJ1-1; 9 positions match TRBD1. Germline V CDR1 and CDR2: GTSNPN, SVGIG (reference sequence). This CDR3 region has 15 residues. J was trimmed by 0 bases and V by 5 bases; bases with no gene match: 7. The CDR3 protein is CAWVGQGTVNTEAFF. The CDR3 bases are TGTGCCTGGGTGGGACAGGGTACGGTGAACACTGAAGCTTTCTTT.

The chain uses TRBV10-3 and TRBJ2-7, with 9 bases that match TRBD2. Germline V gives CDR1 ENHRY, CDR2 SYGVKD. This CDR3 comprises 14 residues. V trimming: 8 bases; J trimming: 4 bases; junction bases outside the gene matches: 9. The CDR3 nucleotides are TGTGCCATCGGGGGGCGGGAGGGTTCTTACGAGCAGTACTTC. It specifies CAIGGREGSYEQYF.

The rearrangement uses TRBV27 and TRBJ1-6, with 8 positions matching TRBD1. CDR1 is MNHEY and CDR2 is SMNVEV in the germline V gene (reference sequence). The CDR3 is 16 amino acids. V trimming: 7 bases; J trimming: 0 bases; junction bases outside the gene matches: 5. CDR3 bases: TGTGCCAGCACCCGGGACAGGAGCTCCTATAATTCACCCCTCCACTTT. Its translation is CASTRDRSSYNSPLHF.

The genes are TRBV5-8 and TRBJ2-2, with 15 bases lining up with TRBD2. The CDR3 runs to 20 residues. The V and J ends lost 0 bases and 0 bases, in that order; junction bases with no gene match: 6. CDR1 is SGHTS and CDR2 is YDEGEE in the germline V gene. The CDR3 DNA follows: TGTGCCAGCAGCTTGGCTCGGACTAGCGGGAGGGCCCCGAACACCGGGGAGCTGTTTTTT. Translated, it gives CASSLARTSGRAPNTGELFF.

J is TRBJ2-4 and V is TRBV6-6, with TRBD2 identical over 7 bases. J lost 6 bases, V lost 4 bases, and 9 bases had no gene match. The CDR3 runs 15 residues. CDR1 and CDR2 from the germline V gene are MNHNY and SVGAGI (reference sequence). This CDR3 is CASSWRAGEGNIQYF. The CDR3, as DNA: TGTGCCAGCAGTTGGAGGGCGGGAGAGGGAAACATTCAGTACTTC.

On this clone itself: A much larger clone sits a single nucleotide away, making a read error possible. The chain joins TRBV7-2 to TRBJ1-2; the match to TRBD1 covers 9 bases. Germline trimming cut 5 bases from V and 5 bases from J; bases unmatched to any gene: 3. Germline assignment: CDR1 SGHTA and CDR2 FQGNSA. The CDR3 spans 13 residues. The CDR3 sequence is CASSLQGAYGYTF. CDR3 in DNA: TGTGCCAGCAGCCTACAGGGGGCGTATGGCTACACCTTC.

The chain carries TRBV3-1 (or the pseudogene TRBV3-2) and TRBJ1-2, with D perhaps matching TRBD1 (6 bases). The germline CDR1 and CDR2 sequences are LGHDT and YNNKEL (reference sequence). CDR3 length equals 14 residues. V lost 4 bases to trimming and J lost 6 bases, with 15 bases between them. CDR3 in amino acids: CASSRPGGADGYTF. The CDR3 region has the DNA TGTGCCAGCAGCCGCCCCGGGGGGGCGGATGGCTACACCTTC.

The chain links TRBV7-9 to TRBJ1-2, with D maybe TRBD1 (5 bases). Trimming cost V 1 base and J 2 bases, with 11 bases left between them. Germline assignment: CDR1 SEHNR and CDR2 FQNEAQ (reference sequence). The CDR3 spans 15 residues. DNA of the CDR3: TGTGCCAGCAGCTTAGGGTCAGGGCCCAACTATGGCTACACCTTC. As protein: CASSLGSGPNYGYTF. Combining the CDR3 with reference TRBV7-9 and TRBJ1-2 gives the whole variable domain DTGVSQNPRHKITKRGQNVTFRCDPISEHNRLYWYRQTLGQGPEFLTYFQNEAQLEKSRLLSDRFSAERPKGSFSTLEIQRTEQGDSAMYLCASSLGSGPNYGYTFGSGTRLTVV.

V is TRBV19 and J is TRBJ1-5; weak D call: TRBD1 (6 bases). The CDR3 has 15 amino acids. V was cut by 3 bases and J by 4 bases, with 13 bases left in between. Germline CDR1 and CDR2: LNHDA and SQIVND (reference sequence). CDR3 sequence: CASSIGGGLNQPQHF. CDR3 bases: TGTGCCAGTAGTATTGGGGGGGGGCTTAATCAGCCCCAGCATTTT.

The V gene is TRBV10-3, the J gene TRBJ2-1; 11 bases align to TRBD2. The V gene's germline CDR1 is ENHRY and CDR2 SYGVKD. V shed 7 bases and J 2 bases; nucleotides not matched to a gene: 4. The CDR3 length is 15 residues. The CDR3 DNA reads TGTGCCATCAATGGACTAGCGGGCACCTACAATGAGCAGTTCTTC. Encoded protein: CAINGLAGTYNEQFF.

The V call is TRBV7-6, the J call TRBJ1-2, with D possibly being TRBD1 (6 bases). The CDR3 has 16 amino acids. V was trimmed by 5 bases and J by 4 bases, leaving 20 bases between them. The germline V gene encodes CDR1 SGHVS and CDR2 FNYEAQ. The DNA of the CDR3 is TGTGCCAGCAGCCCTAGGGGGGGCGGGGGCGGCTATGGCTACACCTTC. The encoded protein is CASSPRGGGGGYGYTF.

The chain couples TRBV7-9 to TRBJ1-5; 7 positions match TRBD1. The CDR3 contains 14 residues. The ends lost 5 bases at V and 7 bases at J; junction bases unmatched: 8. Germline V gives CDR1 SEHNR, CDR2 FQNEAQ (reference sequence). The CDR3 DNA reads as TGTGCCAGCAGCACCGACAGGGCGGGACAGCCCCAGCATTTT. Amino acids: CASSTDRAGQPQHF. Combining the CDR3 with reference TRBV7-9 and TRBJ1-5 gives the whole variable domain DTGVSQNPRHKITKRGQNVTFRCDPISEHNRLYWYRQTLGQGPEFLTYFQNEAQLEKSRLLSDRFSAERPKGSFSTLEIQRTEQGDSAMYLCASSTDRAGQPQHFGDGTRLSIL.

The chain joins TRBV7-2 to TRBJ2-1; D is ambiguous. The V gene's germline CDR1 is SGHTA and CDR2 FQGNSA. The length of the CDR3 is 11 residues. V lost 5 bases and J 12 bases, leaving 11 bases between the germline ends. The CDR3 spells CASSPPGPQFF. CDR3 bases: TGTGCCAGCAGCCCCCCTGGGCCGCAGTTCTTC.

This clone was found a few times. The CDR3 loop is CASSIGAKQGSGTGELFF. CDR3 bases: TGTGCCAGTAGTATAGGGGCAAAACAGGGGTCTGGCACCGGGGAGCTGTTTTTT. The genes are TRBV19 and TRBJ2-2; 7 bases match TRBD1. There are 18 residues in the CDR3. Germline assignment: CDR1 LNHDA and CDR2 SQIVND (reference sequence). V trimming: 1 base; J trimming: 4 bases; junction bases outside the gene matches: 12.

The chain carries TRBV29-1 and TRBJ2-5; 7 nucleotides align to TRBD1. Trimming took 4 bases from V and 5 from J; bases not matched to a gene: 7. CDR1 and CDR2 (germline): SQVTM, ANQGSEA. The CDR3 runs to 13 residues. As DNA, the CDR3 is TGCAGCGTTGGCCCCGGGACAGCTGAGACCCAGTACTTC. Translation gives CSVGPGTAETQYF.

The chain employs TRBV5-4 and TRBJ2-7, with 12 bases aligning to TRBD1. J lost 5 bases, V lost 3 bases, and 6 bases had no gene match. The germline CDR1 and CDR2 sequences are SGHNT and YYREEE (reference sequence). The length of the CDR3 is 15 residues. DNA of the CDR3: TGTGCCAGCAGCTCACCCGGGACAGGGGGCGACGAGCAGTACTTC. This translates into CASSSPGTGGDEQYF.

V and J are TRBV19 and TRBJ2-2; the match to TRBD2 covers 12 bases. CDR3 length equals 16 residues. Germline assignment: CDR1 LNHDA and CDR2 SQIVND (reference sequence). The J segment lost 4 bases and the V segment lost 6 bases, leaving 6 bases of the junction unmatched. The DNA of the CDR3 is TGTGCCAGTAGGGCCCTAGCGGGAGGGGTCACCGGGGAGCTGTTTTTT. Its translation: CASRALAGGVTGELFF. The full variable domain, rest sourced from reference TRBV19 and TRBJ2-2, is DGGITQSPKYLFRKEGQNVTLSCEQNLNHDAMYWYRQDPGQGLRLIYYSQIVNDFQKGDIAEGYSVSREKKESFPLTVTSAQKNPTAFYLCASRALAGGVTGELFFGEGSRLTVL.